This TCR beta chain was sequenced during a study of T-cell memory formation after mild COVID-19. Regarding the study as a whole: The pre-infection memory compartment contained some responding clones, suggesting cross-reactive memory joined. Nothing confirmed that second-wave clones peaking on day 37 were specific for SARS-CoV-2. Contracting CD4+ clones sat mainly in CM and EM; CD8+ in EMRA. Clones contracting over day 15 to 85 were CD4/CD8 balanced, with later expanders leaning CD4+.

This clonotype was counted a single time. The antigen remains unidentified. MiXCR, applied by TCRdb to the 5' RACE reads, yields one record per CDR3 protein. Of about 110,000 distinct CDR3 sequences in the sample, approximately 15% were seen once. The germline gives CDR1 MDHEN, CDR2 SYDVKM. V was trimmed by 5 bases and J by 9 bases, leaving 11 bases between them. The CDR3 loop spans 12 amino acids. The chain joins TRBV28 to TRBJ2-1; a weak D match, TRBD2 (5 bases). This receptor was identified in a man younger than 35 who had mild COVID-19 (a few samples of this study predate the infection). Cell type and time point are not known. Sequencing used PBMCs or a T cell subset sorted from them (not recorded which). The CDR3 nucleotides read TGTGCCAGCAGTGGGGATGAGGGTGAGCAGTTCTTC. It encodes CASSGDEGEQFF.